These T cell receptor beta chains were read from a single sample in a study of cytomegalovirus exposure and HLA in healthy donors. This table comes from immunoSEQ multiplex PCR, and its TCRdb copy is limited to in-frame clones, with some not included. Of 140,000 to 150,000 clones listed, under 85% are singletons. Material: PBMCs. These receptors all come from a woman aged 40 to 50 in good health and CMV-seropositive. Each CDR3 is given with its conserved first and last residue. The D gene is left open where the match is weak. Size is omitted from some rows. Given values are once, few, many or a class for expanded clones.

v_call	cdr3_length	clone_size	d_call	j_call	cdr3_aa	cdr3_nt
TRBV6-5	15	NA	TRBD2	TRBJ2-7	CASSLSGGQSYEQYF	TGTGCCAGCAGCCTTAGCGGGGGCCAAAGCTACGAGCAGTACTTC
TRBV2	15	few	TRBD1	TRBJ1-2	CASSLLTGGDYGYTF	TGTGCCAGCAGTCTACTGACAGGGGGTGACTATGGCTACACCTTC
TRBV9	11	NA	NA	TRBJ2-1	CASSVADEQFF	TGTGCCAGCAGCGTAGCTGATGAGCAGTTCTTC
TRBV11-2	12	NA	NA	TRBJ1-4	CATSGSEEKLFF	TGTGCCACCTCAGGGTCGGAGGAAAAACTGTTTTTT
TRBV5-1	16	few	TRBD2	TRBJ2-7	CASSLAGTSGGYEQYF	TGCGCCAGCAGCTTGGCGGGGACTAGCGGGGGCTACGAGCAGTACTTC
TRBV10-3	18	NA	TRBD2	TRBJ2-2	CAISEVGSGGANTGELFF	TGTGCCATCAGTGAGGTCGGTAGCGGGGGCGCGAACACCGGGGAGCTGTTTTTT
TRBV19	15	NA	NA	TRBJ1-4	CASSILASTNEKLFF	NA
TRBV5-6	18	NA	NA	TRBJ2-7	CASSFSFPSGHKIYEQYF	TGTGCCAGCAGCTTTTCTTTCCCGTCGGGACACAAAATCTACGAGCAGTACTTC
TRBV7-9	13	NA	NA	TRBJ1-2	CASSFSTAYGYTF	TGTGCCAGCAGCTTCTCGACAGCCTATGGCTACACCTTC
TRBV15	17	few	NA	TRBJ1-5	CATSRVPSYRVGQPQHF	TGTGCCACCAGCAGAGTCCCCTCTTACAGGGTCGGGCAGCCCCAGCATTTT
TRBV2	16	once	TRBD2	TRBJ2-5	CASSDGLRGSQETQYF	TGTGCCAGCAGTGATGGGCTGCGGGGGAGCCAAGAGACCCAGTACTTC